These T cell receptor beta chains were read from a single sample in a study of blood T cell dynamics during melanoma immunotherapy. Repertoires were generated with immunoSEQ multiplex PCR, while TCRdb's copy carries only in-frame clones and drops some. Among about 10,000 clones listed, 70% to 90% were seen once. The sample consisted of blood, taken from a patient treated with checkpoint blockade. The receptor set was obtained from a human donor with melanoma. CDR3s include the opening cysteine and the closing phenylalanine or tryptophan. D genes are given only for firm matches. For some rows the clone size is stated as once, few or many, or as a class when expanded; others skip it.

D gene,J gene,clone size,V gene,CDR3 protein,CDR3 DNA
NA,TRBJ1-1,NA,TRBV27,CASSFNRANTEAFF,TGTGCCAGCAGTTTTAACAGGGCCAATACTGAAGCTTTCTTT
TRBD1,TRBJ2-7,NA,TRBV2,CASSATGQGIHEQYF,TGTGCCAGCAGTGCGACGGGACAGGGAATACACGAGCAGTACTTC
NA,TRBJ1-3,NA,TRBV6-1,CASSEGSTGNTIYF,TGTGCCAGCAGTGAGGGATCGACAGGAAACACCATATATTTT
TRBD1,TRBJ2-1,NA,TRBV5-1,CASNRQGAPGSSYNEQFF,TGCGCCAGCAACCGACAGGGGGCGCCGGGAAGCTCCTACAATGAGCAGTTCTTC
NA,TRBJ1-2,NA,TRBV29-1,CSVEQAIYGYTF,TGCAGCGTTGAGCAGGCCATCTATGGCTACACCTTC
TRBD1,TRBJ1-1,NA,TRBV5-8,CASNTGTVDLEAFF,TGTGCCAGCAATACCGGGACAGTCGACTTAGAAGCTTTCTTT
NA,TRBJ2-3,NA,TRBV6-5,CASSYGQATDTQYF,TGTGCCAGCAGTTACGGCCAGGCCACAGATACGCAGTATTTT
NA,TRBJ1-5,NA,TRBV21-1,CASSKAPKDRGNQPQHF,TGTGCCAGCAGCAAAGCGCCTAAGGACAGGGGCAATCAGCCCCAGCATTTT
TRBD1,TRBJ1-4,NA,TRBV7-9,CASSFASTGWGEKLFF,TGTGCCAGCAGCTTCGCTTCGACAGGGTGGGGTGAAAAACTGTTTTTT
NA,TRBJ2-2,NA,TRBV29-1,CSVLGTSNTGELFF,TGCAGCGTGTTAGGGACGTCGAACACCGGGGAGCTGTTTTTT
NA,TRBJ1-2,NA,TRBV5-1,CASSSTGTVTYGYTF,TGCGCCAGCAGCTCTACCGGGACGGTTACCTATGGCTACACCTTC
TRBD1,TRBJ1-2,NA,TRBV19,CASSGQGRGYGYTF,TGTGCCAGTAGTGGACAGGGTCGGGGCTATGGCTACACCTTC
NA,TRBJ1-1,NA,TRBV6-1,CASRSEAFF,TGTGCCAGCAGGAGTGAAGCTTTCTTT
TRBD1,TRBJ1-2,NA,TRBV4-2,CASTPDRAANYGYTF,TGTGCCAGCACCCCGGACAGGGCGGCTAACTATGGCTACACCTTC
NA,TRBJ2-2,NA,TRBV4-1,CASSQVTHTGELLF,TGCGCCAGCAGCCAAGTAACTCACACCGGGGAGCTGCTTTTT
NA,TRBJ2-7,large,TRBV9,CASSVEEGPYEQYF,TGTGCCAGCAGCGTAGAAGAAGGGCCCTACGAGCAGTACTTC
NA,TRBJ2-1,NA,TRBV25-1,CASSEYRRGAAPYNEQFF,TGTGCCAGCAGTGAATATAGGAGAGGGGCGGCCCCCTACAATGAGCAGTTCTTC
NA,TRBJ2-7,NA,TRBV28,CASSGQETDEQYF,TGTGCCAGCAGTGGGCAGGAGACCGACGAGCAGTACTTC
TRBD2,TRBJ2-7,NA,TRBV6-1,CASSLGLAGVYEQYF,TGTGCCAGCAGTTTGGGACTAGCGGGAGTTTACGAGCAGTACTTC
TRBD1,TRBJ2-4,NA,TRBV6-4,CASSDSGQGVNIQYF,TGTGCCAGCAGTGACTCGGGGCAGGGGGTAAACATTCAGTACTTC
NA,TRBJ2-3,NA,TRBV6-4,CASSEGAAGMDTQYF,TGTGCCAGCAGTGAGGGGGCAGCCGGGATGGATACGCAGTATTTT
NA,TRBJ1-1,few,TRBV19,CASSIPLEAFF,TGTGCCAGTAGTATACCTCTTGAAGCTTTCTTT
TRBD1,TRBJ2-7,NA,TRBV15,CATGTGDSYEQYF,TGTGCCACCGGGACAGGAGACTCCTACGAGCAGTACTTC
NA,TRBJ1-6,NA,TRBV30,CAWSRGLSPLHF,TGTGCCTGGAGTAGGGGTTTGTCACCCCTCCACTTT
NA,TRBJ2-3,NA,TRBV7-9,CASSLGGITDTQYF,TGTGCCAGCAGCTTAGGGGGTATCACAGATACGCAGTATTTT
TRBD2,TRBJ2-1,NA,TRBV4-2,CASSQERAGGSYNEQFF,TGTGCCAGCAGCCAAGAAAGAGCGGGGGGGTCCTACAATGAGCAGTTCTTC
NA,TRBJ1-1,few,TRBV5-4,CASSLFELSSEAFF,TGTGCCAGCAGCTTGTTCGAGCTGTCTTCTGAAGCTTTCTTT
NA,TRBJ1-1,NA,TRBV21-1,CASSKGYTIRTEAFF,TGTGCCAGCAGTAAGGGCTACACAATTCGCACTGAAGCTTTCTTT
NA,TRBJ1-1,once,TRBV4-3,CASSQDFNRDTEAFF,TGCGCCAGCAGCCAAGATTTTAACAGAGACACTGAAGCTTTCTTT
NA,TRBJ1-2,NA,TRBV6-5,CASSPGNYGYTF,TGTGCCAGCAGTCCGGGGAACTATGGCTACACCTTC
NA,TRBJ1-1,few,TRBV28,CASSSGTEAFF,TGTGCCAGCAGTTCAGGGACTGAAGCTTTCTTT
TRBD1,TRBJ1-6,NA,TRBV7-2,CASRKETGGHSPLHF,TGTGCCAGCAGGAAGGAGACAGGGGGGCATTCACCCCTCCACTTT
NA,TRBJ2-7,once,TRBV14,CASSQDYRPYEQYF,TGTGCCAGCAGCCAAGATTACAGACCCTACGAGCAGTACTTC
NA,TRBJ2-4,few,TRBV9,CASSVDWQGETKNIQYF,TGTGCCAGCAGCGTAGATTGGCAGGGTGAGACCAAAAACATTCAGTACTTC
TRBD1,TRBJ2-7,NA,TRBV28,CASRTGQGTYEQYF,TGTGCCAGCAGGACGGGACAGGGAACCTACGAGCAGTACTTC
NA,TRBJ2-3,NA,TRBV27,CASTQRATTDTQYF,TGTGCCAGCACTCAAAGGGCTACCACAGATACGCAGTATTTT
TRBD1,TRBJ1-4,NA,TRBV27,CASSLDRVSNEKLFF,TGTGCCAGCAGTTTAGACAGGGTATCGAATGAAAAACTGTTTTTT
NA,TRBJ2-1,NA,TRBV4-1,CASSLTPGRNEQFF,TGCGCCAGCAGCCTCACCCCAGGAAGGAATGAGCAGTTCTTC
TRBD1,TRBJ1-5,NA,TRBV10-2,CASSRTGEGDQPQHF,TGCGCCAGCAGTAGGACAGGGGAGGGTGATCAGCCCCAGCATTTT
TRBD1,TRBJ1-2,NA,TRBV10-3,CAISEGQGVYTF,TGTGCCATCAGCGAGGGACAGGGGGTATACACCTTC
TRBD1,TRBJ1-5,NA,TRBV12-5,CASGLGATGASNQPQHF,TGTGCTAGTGGTTTGGGGGCGACAGGGGCAAGCAATCAGCCCCAGCATTTT
TRBD2,TRBJ2-3,NA,TRBV28,CASSPTLPRGGRTDTQYF,TGTGCCAGCAGTCCCACACTCCCCCGGGGCGGGAGGACAGATACGCAGTATTTT
TRBD1,TRBJ2-5,NA,TRBV6-6,CASSKRQGGRETQYF,TGTGCCAGCAGTAAGAGACAGGGGGGGAGAGAGACCCAGTACTTC
TRBD1,TRBJ1-5,once,TRBV19,CASSAGQGGNQPQHF,TGTGCCAGTAGTGCAGGACAGGGGGGGAATCAGCCCCAGCATTTT
NA,TRBJ1-2,NA,TRBV28,CASSSWRRANYGYTF,TGTGCCAGCAGTAGCTGGCGCAGGGCTAACTATGGCTACACCTTC